Following are 17 T cell receptor beta chains from one sample sequenced in a study of blood T cell repertoires in COVID-19. The protocol was immunoSEQ multiplex PCR, while the TCRdb copy is restricted to in-frame clones and leaves out a portion. The data hold about 80,000 clones, with roughly 87% observed a single time. The sample comprised peripheral blood. Receptors originate from a man aged 80 or over with acute or convalescent COVID-19.

This clone was picked up a small number of times. The V gene is TRBV19, the J gene TRBJ1-1, with 7 bases fitting TRBD1. The V gene's germline CDR1 is LNHDA and CDR2 SQIVND (reference sequence). The V gene end was trimmed by 5 bases and the J gene end by 1 base; junction bases not matched to a gene: 4. The CDR3 loop spans 14 amino acids. CDR3 in DNA: TGTGCCAGTAGTGAGGGGACAGAGAACACTGAAGCTTTCTTT. It is translated as CASSEGTENTEAFF.

The chain couples TRBV12-3 or TRBV12-4 to TRBJ1-5; 7 bases match TRBD1. The CDR3 is made up of 13 amino acids. The V gene end was trimmed by 6 bases and the J gene end by 7 bases; junction bases not matched to a gene: 6. DNA for the CDR3: TGTGCCAGCAGCCGACAGGGATGGCAGCCCCAGCATTTT. Its protein product is CASSRQGWQPQHF.

This rearrangement joins TRBV9 to TRBJ2-7; 11 nucleotides line up with TRBD2. The junction had 4 bases not matched to a gene; V was cut back by 1 base and J by 4 bases. The CDR3 extends over 15 amino acids. Germline loops: CDR1 SGDLS, CDR2 YYNGEE. The CDR3 DNA reads TGTGCCAGCAGCGTAATGGCTAGCGGGGGGTACGAGCAGTACTTC. Encoded protein: CASSVMASGGYEQYF. Variable domain in full (rest from reference TRBV9 and TRBJ2-7): DSGVTQTPKHLITATGQRVTLRCSPRSGDLSVYWYQQSLDQGLQFLIQYYNGEERAKGNILERFSAQQFPDLHSELNLSSLELGDSALYFCASSVMASGGYEQYFGPGTRLTVT.

The chain couples TRBV5-1 to TRBJ2-3; D call uncertain. The V and J ends lost 1 base and 6 bases respectively, with 9 bases between them. Germline CDR1 SGHRS, CDR2 YFSETQ. The CDR3 spans 13 residues. Written as DNA, the CDR3 is TGCGCCAGCAGCTTGCAGGATGGGGATACGCAGTATTTT. This translates into CASSLQDGDTQYF.

CDR3 loop: CASSSIGQENEKLFF. In DNA, the CDR3 is TGTGCCAGCAGTAGTATAGGACAGGAAAATGAAAAACTGTTTTTT. The chain couples TRBV28 to TRBJ1-4; 7 positions agree with TRBD1. J was trimmed by 5 bases and V by 5 bases; bases with no gene match: 8. Germline CDR1 and CDR2: MDHEN and SYDVKM. The length of the CDR3 is 15 residues.

The chain joins TRBV7-9 to TRBJ2-5, with 11 nucleotides matching TRBD1. The CDR3 contains 15 residues. Germline-derived CDR1 and CDR2 are SEHNR and FQNEAQ (reference sequence). The J segment lost 10 bases and the V segment lost 5 bases, leaving 12 bases of the junction unmatched. The CDR3 region has the DNA TGTGCCAGCAGCCTTGGGACAGGGGGGAGAGTGGACCAGTACTTC. Encoded protein: CASSLGTGGRVDQYF.

Written as DNA, the CDR3 is TGCGCCAGCAGCTTGGTACAGGCTGGCACTGGCGAGCAGTACTTC. Translation gives CASSLVQAGTGEQYF. This chain links TRBV5-1 with TRBJ2-7; tentative D call: TRBD1 (5 bases). CDR3 length: 15 residues. The germline CDR1 and CDR2 sequences are SGHRS and YFSETQ. V was shortened by 0 bases and J by 6 bases, with 16 bases between the two germline ends.

The CDR3 DNA reads TGCGCCAGCAGCCCCTCCCCCAGGGGAATAATTCAGTACTTC. It translates to CASSPSPRGIIQYF. This chain connects TRBV5-1 to TRBJ2-4, with D tentatively TRBD1 (6 bases). Trimming took 4 bases from V and 10 from J, leaving 18 bases between them. Germline CDR1 reads SGHRS; CDR2 reads YFSETQ. This CDR3 has 14 amino acids.

The rearrangement uses TRBV6-5 and TRBJ1-6; a possible D gene is TRBD1 (5 bases). Germline-derived CDR1 and CDR2 are MNHEY and SVGAGI. The V end lost 6 bases, the J end lost 7 bases, and 16 bases lay between the germline ends. The CDR3 has 15 amino acids. Here the CDR3 DNA reads TGTGCCAGCAGCCTCGGGGGAGGGGACAATTCACCCCTCCACTTT. It translates to CASSLGGGDNSPLHF.

The chain recombines TRBV11-3 with TRBJ2-3; 7 bases line up with TRBD1. Losses at the gene ends were 1 base for V and 1 base for J; bases not matched to a gene: 2. CDR1 is SGHNT and CDR2 is YENEEA in the germline V gene. The CDR3 length is 15 residues. The CDR3 DNA is TGTGCCAGCAGCTTAGGAGGGGGCGGCACAGATACGCAGTATTTT. Translating gives CASSLGGGGTDTQYF.

The CDR3 protein is CASSHNRADGYTF. The CDR3, as DNA: TGTGCCAGCAGTCACAACAGGGCGGATGGCTACACCTTC. The rearrangement links TRBV3-1 (or the pseudogene TRBV3-2) to TRBJ1-2; a possible D gene is TRBD1 (6 bases). Germline CDR1 LGHDT, CDR2 YNNKEL (reference sequence). Trimming shortened V by 6 bases and J by 6 bases, and 14 bases separated the two germline ends. The CDR3 spans 13 residues.

The chain recombines TRBV12-2 with TRBJ1-1. TRBV12-2 is deemed a pseudogene. This CDR3 is 13 amino acids long. The CDR3 protein is CASRLTRNTEAFF. The DNA for the CDR3 is TGTGCAAGTCGCTTAACTAGGAACACTGAAGCTTTCTTT.

This clone was found a few times. The chain couples TRBV27 to TRBJ2-1; 7 bases fit TRBD1. This CDR3 has 14 residues. With 5 bases clipped from V and 6 bases from J, the junction kept 7 bases outside the gene matches. CDR1 MNHEY and CDR2 SMNVEV come from the germline V gene (reference sequence). The CDR3 nucleotides are TGTGCCAGCAGTCCATACCGGGACAGCAATGAGCAGTTCTTC. The encoded protein is CASSPYRDSNEQFF.

The chain links TRBV29-1 to TRBJ1-1; D is uncertain. Per germline, CDR1 SQVTM and CDR2 ANQGSEA. V was cut by 5 bases and J by 4 bases, with 8 bases left in between. The length of the CDR3 is 11 residues. The CDR3 DNA sequence: TGCAGCGTTTTAGCGTCCACTGAAGCTTTCTTT. Protein sequence: CSVLASTEAFF.

This clone was recorded a few times. The rearrangement uses TRBV7-8 and TRBJ1-6, with 10 positions matching TRBD1. This CDR3 is built from 17 residues. V lost 4 bases, J lost 9 bases, and 12 bases stayed unmatched. Germline V gene lookup returns CDR1 SGHVS and CDR2 FQNEAQ. CDR3 sequence: CASSSGQGNSIRSPLHF. The CDR3 DNA sequence: TGTGCCAGCAGCTCGGGACAGGGGAACAGTATTCGTTCACCCCTCCACTTT. Based on the CDR3 plus reference TRBV7-8 and TRBJ1-6, the full variable domain is GAGVSQSPRYKVAKRGQDVALRCDPISGHVSLFWYQQALGQGPEFLTYFQNEAQLDKSGLPSDRFFAERPEGSVSTLKIQRTQQEDSAVYLCASSSGQGNSIRSPLHFGNGTRLTVT.

The V gene is TRBV2, the J gene TRBJ2-3; TRBD2 matches at 8 bases. The CDR3 consists of 13 residues. Germline V lookup: CDR1 SNHLY, CDR2 FYNNEI. Germline trimming cut 6 bases from V and 6 bases from J; bases unmatched to any gene: 5. The CDR3 spells CASSGGAGDTQYF. For the CDR3, the DNA is TGTGCCAGCAGCGGGGGGGCTGGTGATACGCAGTATTTT.

This chain connects TRBV27 to TRBJ1-2, with D hard to call. Germline assignment: CDR1 MNHEY and CDR2 SMNVEV (reference sequence). The CDR3 is made up of 14 amino acids. V lost 2 bases to trimming and J lost 4 bases, with 11 bases between them. The CDR3 DNA reads TGTGCCAGCAGTTTACAGCCAGGTGGCTATGGCTACACCTTC. Translation gives CASSLQPGGYGYTF.